This T cell receptor (beta chain) comes out of a study of cytomegalovirus exposure and HLA in healthy donors. Vbeta (60) and Jbeta (13) primers were used in the PCR. Some clones are missing from TCRdb's copy, which holds only in-frame ones; the method was immunoSEQ multiplex PCR. Of about 140,000 clones in the sample, 88% were seen once. V lost 6 bases and J lost 6, with 12 bases in between. The CDR3 has 13 residues. Germline V lookup: CDR1 MNHNS, CDR2 SASEGT. Material for sequencing was PBMCs. The rearrangement joins TRBV6-1 to TRBJ2-1, with D perhaps TRBD1 (7 bases). This receptor was identified in a middle-aged woman in good health and CMV-seronegative. The chain's CDR3 is CASSPGGFNEQFF. Here the CDR3 DNA reads TGTGCCAGCAGCCCAGGGGGGTTCAATGAGCAGTTCTTC.